This T cell receptor (beta chain) was observed in a study of PD-1 blockade in classical Hodgkin lymphoma. With respect to this clone: The antigen remains undetermined.

Clones were read by immunoSEQ multiplex PCR, and TCRdb kept only the in-frame ones, dropping some. The profile shows approximately 45,000 clones, 66% of them singletons. Time point given: cycle 4 day 1 (C4D1), after less than seven weeks of nivolumab. All trial patients relapsed after autologous stem cell transplantation. Complete response, partial response or progressive disease was each patient's best response. This CDR3 contains 17 residues. Per the germline V gene, CDR1 is SGHTA and CDR2 is FQGNSA. V lost 5 bases and J lost 7; bases outside the gene matches: 19. Broader study findings: Newly diagnosed and completely responding patients shared comparable baseline diversity.

Source: peripheral blood mononuclear cells (PBMCs), taken before the fourth cycle of nivolumab. This TCR was recovered from a human donor with classical Hodgkin lymphoma. The chain is built from TRBV7-2 and TRBJ2-5, with 7 bases lining up with TRBD2. The CDR3 DNA is TGTGCCAGCAGCCTGGGGGGTAGCGGGCCCCGTCTGGGGACCCAGTACTTC. Translation: CASSLGGSGPRLGTQYF.